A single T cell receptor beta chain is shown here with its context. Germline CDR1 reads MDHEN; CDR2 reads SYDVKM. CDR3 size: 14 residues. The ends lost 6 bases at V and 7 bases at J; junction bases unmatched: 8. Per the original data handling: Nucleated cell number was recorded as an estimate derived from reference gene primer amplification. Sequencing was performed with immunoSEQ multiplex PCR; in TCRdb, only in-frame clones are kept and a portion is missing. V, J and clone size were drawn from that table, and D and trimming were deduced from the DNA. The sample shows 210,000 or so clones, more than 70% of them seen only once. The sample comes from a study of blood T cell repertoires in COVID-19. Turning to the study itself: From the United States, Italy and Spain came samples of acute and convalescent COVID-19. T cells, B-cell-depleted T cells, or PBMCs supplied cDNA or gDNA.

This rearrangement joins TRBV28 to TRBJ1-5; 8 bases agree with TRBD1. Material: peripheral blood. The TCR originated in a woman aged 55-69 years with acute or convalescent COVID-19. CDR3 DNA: TGTGCCAGCAGGATCAGGACAGGGCTCCAGCCCCAGCATTTT. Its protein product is CASRIRTGLQPQHF.